The T cell receptor beta chain described here comes from a study of control samples from healthy donors and cancer patients. The germline V gene encodes CDR1 ENHRY and CDR2 SYGVKD. Trimming at V came to 6 bases and at J to 4 bases, leaving 8 bases not matched to a gene. This CDR3 has 15 amino acids. In this sample, this clone turned up a few times. The table came from immunoSEQ multiplex PCR; TCRdb's copy has only in-frame clones and leaves some out. The sample has around 51,000 clones, about 80% seen once; the top ten hold around 10%. This TCR was recovered from a man between 70 and 80 years old in good health. The sequenced material came from blood. The chain uses TRBV10-3 and TRBJ2-3, with 9 bases that match TRBD2. CDR3 nucleotide sequence: TGTGCCATCAGCCATCGGCGGGAGGGCGCAGATACGCAGTATTTT. It specifies CAISHRREGADTQYF.